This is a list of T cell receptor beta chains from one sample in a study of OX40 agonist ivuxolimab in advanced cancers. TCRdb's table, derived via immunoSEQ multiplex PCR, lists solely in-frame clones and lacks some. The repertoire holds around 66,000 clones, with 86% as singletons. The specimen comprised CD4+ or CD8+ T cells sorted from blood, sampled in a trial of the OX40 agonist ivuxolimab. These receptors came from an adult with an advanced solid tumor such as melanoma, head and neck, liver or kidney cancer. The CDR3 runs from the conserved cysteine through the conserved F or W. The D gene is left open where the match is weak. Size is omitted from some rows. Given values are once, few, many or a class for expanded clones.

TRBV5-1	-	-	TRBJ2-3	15	TGCGCCAGCAGCTTGGCTCGGCCCAACACAGATACGCAGTATTTT	CASSLARPNTDTQYF
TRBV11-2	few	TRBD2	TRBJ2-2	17	TGTGCCAGCAGCTCATCGGCGGCTAGCGGTAACACCGGGGAGCTGTTTTTT	CASSSSAASGNTGELFF
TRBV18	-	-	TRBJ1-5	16	TGTGCCAGCTCACCGCGGACAAACCCTAGCAATCAGCCCCAGCATTTT	CASSPRTNPSNQPQHF
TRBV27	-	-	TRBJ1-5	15	TGTGCCAGCAGTTTATCCGACGGGGGCAATCAGCCCCAGCATTTT	CASSLSDGGNQPQHF
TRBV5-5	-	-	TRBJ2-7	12	TGTGCCAGCAGCTTCCAGGGGAACGAGCAGTACTTC	CASSFQGNEQYF
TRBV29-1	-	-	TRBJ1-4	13	TGCAGCGTTGGGGAACAGGGTGGTGAAAAACTGTTTTTT	CSVGEQGGEKLFF
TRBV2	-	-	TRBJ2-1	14	TGTGCCTCAGCGACTTCCGGCTCCTACAATGAGCAGTTCTTC	CASATSGSYNEQFF
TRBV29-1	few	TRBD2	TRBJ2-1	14	TGCAGCGTTAGGGCTAGCGGGGCCTACAATGAGCAGTTCTTC	CSVRASGAYNEQFF
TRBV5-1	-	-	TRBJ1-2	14	TGCGCCAGCAGCATAGACGGTTCATGGCGGGGCTACACCTTC	CASSIDGSWRGYTF
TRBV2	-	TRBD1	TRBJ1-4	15	TGTGCCAGCAGCGACAGGGATCCAACTAATGAAAAACTGTTTTTT	CASSDRDPTNEKLFF
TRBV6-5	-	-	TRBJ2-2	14	TGTGCCAGCAGCCAAACGGGGAACACCGGGGAGCTGTTTTTT	CASSQTGNTGELFF
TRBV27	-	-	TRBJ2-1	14	TGTGCCAGCAGCACCACGGGACTGTACAATGAGCAGTTCTTC	CASSTTGLYNEQFF
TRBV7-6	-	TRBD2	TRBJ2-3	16	TGTGCCAGCAGCTTAGCAGCGGGACCCCCCACAGATACGCAGTATTTT	CASSLAAGPPTDTQYF
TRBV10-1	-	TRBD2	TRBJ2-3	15	TGCGCCAGCAGTGATACAGCGGGGGACACAGATACGCAGTATTTT	CASSDTAGDTDTQYF
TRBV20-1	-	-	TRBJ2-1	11	TGCAGTGCCCCCGGCCAGAATGAGCAGTTCTTC	CSAPGQNEQFF
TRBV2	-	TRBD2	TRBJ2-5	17	TGTGCCAGCAGTAGTGGAGGCCGGACTAGCGGAGAAGAGACCCAGTACTTC	CASSSGGRTSGEETQYF
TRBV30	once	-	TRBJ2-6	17	TGTGCCTGGAGTGTAGCGGGCGCGAGCTCTGGGGCCAACGTCCTGACTTTC	CAWSVAGASSGANVLTF
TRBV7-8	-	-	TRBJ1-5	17	TGTGCCAGCAGTACTTGGTGGGAAGGGGGTAGCAATCAGCCCCAGCATTTT	CASSTWWEGGSNQPQHF
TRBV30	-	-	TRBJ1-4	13	TGTGCCTGGAGTGTACAGGACCGTGAAAAACTGTTTTTT	CAWSVQDREKLFF
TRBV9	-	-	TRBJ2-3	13	TGTGCCAGCAGCATAGATCTGACAGATACGCAGTATTTT	CASSIDLTDTQYF
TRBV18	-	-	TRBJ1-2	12	TGTGCCAGCTCCGGACAAGCCTATGGCTACACCTTC	CASSGQAYGYTF
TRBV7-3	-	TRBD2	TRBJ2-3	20	TGTGCCAGCAGCTCGCCGGGGGGACTAGCGGGAGGTCGTCGCACAGATACGCAGTATTTT	CASSSPGGLAGGRRTDTQYF